This T cell receptor beta chain was found in a study of cytomegalovirus exposure and HLA in healthy donors. General study points: Specificity of a few CMV-associated chains for CMV antigens was verified in vitro. There were some public TCRs occurring in many donors, but most TCR sequences were rare.

Germline V CDR1 and CDR2: MNHNY, SVGAGI (reference sequence). V was pared by 2 bases and J by 3 bases, with 5 bases of the junction left unmatched. This CDR3 region has 15 residues. Remarks on this clone: Its antigen remains unknown.

Vbeta (60) and Jbeta (13) primers were used in the PCR. How the authors handled the data: An analysis performed later counted about 80 million unique TCR beta chains (roughly 11 million of them shared). Measured with immunoSEQ multiplex PCR; TCRdb has only the in-frame clones, and not every one. That table supplies the V and J calls and clone size; D and trimming were determined from the DNA. This table has about 110,000 clones, 60% to 85% appearing once. V gene TRBV6-6 combines with J gene TRBJ2-3, with 7 bases aligning to TRBD2. The sequenced sample consisted of PBMCs. The receptor's source is a woman aged 55-75 years in good health and CMV-seropositive. The chain's CDR3 is CASSYRGSGTDTQYF. The CDR3 nucleotides are TGTGCCAGCAGTTACCGGGGTAGCGGGACAGATACGCAGTATTTT.